This T cell receptor beta chain comes out of a study of T cell responses to AZD1222 COVID-19 vaccine. Clones were read by immunoSEQ multiplex PCR, and TCRdb kept only the in-frame ones, dropping some. The repertoire includes around 120,000 clones, less than 90% of them detected once, and around 7.2% sits in the top ten. The V and J ends lost 4 bases and 8 bases respectively, with 18 bases between them. From germline, CDR1 is SGHRS and CDR2 YFSETQ. This CDR3 is 15 amino acids long. This clone was observed once. The TCR sequence derives from an adult in good health. This sample comprised peripheral blood, obtained on day 0 of AZD1222 vaccination. V is TRBV5-1 and J is TRBJ1-4, with a weak D call TRBD1 (6 bases). For the CDR3, the DNA is TGCGCCAGCAGCGGGTCAGGGGTTGGGGAAGAAAAACTGTTTTTT. Amino acid sequence: CASSGSGVGEEKLFF.